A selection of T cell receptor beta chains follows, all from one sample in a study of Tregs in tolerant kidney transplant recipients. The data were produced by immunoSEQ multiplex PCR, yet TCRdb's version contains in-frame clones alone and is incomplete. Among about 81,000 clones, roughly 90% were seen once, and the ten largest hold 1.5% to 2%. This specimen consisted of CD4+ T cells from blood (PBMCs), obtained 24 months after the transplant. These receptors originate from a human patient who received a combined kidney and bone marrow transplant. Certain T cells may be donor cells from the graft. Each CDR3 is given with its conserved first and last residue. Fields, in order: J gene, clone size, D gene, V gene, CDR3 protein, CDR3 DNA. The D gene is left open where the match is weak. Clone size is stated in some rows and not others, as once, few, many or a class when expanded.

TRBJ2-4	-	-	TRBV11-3	CASSLSSLAKNIQYF	TGTGCCAGCAGCTTATCGAGCCTGGCCAAAAACATTCAGTACTTC
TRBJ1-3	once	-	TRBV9	CASSVARAGSGNTIYF	TGTGCCAGCAGCGTAGCTAGGGCGGGATCGGGAAACACCATATATTTT
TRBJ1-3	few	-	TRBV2	CASSLTTSGNTIYF	TGTGCCAGCAGTTTGACAACCTCTGGAAACACCATATATTTT
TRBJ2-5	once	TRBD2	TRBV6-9	CASWLVGLAGTGTQETQYF	TGTGCCAGCTGGCTAGTTGGACTAGCGGGGACAGGGACACAAGAGACCCAGTACTTC
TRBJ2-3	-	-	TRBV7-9	CASSLTGTRFAGDTQYF	TGTGCCAGCAGCTTAACCGGGACAAGGTTCGCGGGAGATACGCAGTATTTT
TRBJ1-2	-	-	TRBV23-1	CASSQPPMGATNYGYTF	TGCGCCAGCAGTCAACCCCCCATGGGGGCGACTAACTATGGCTACACCTTC
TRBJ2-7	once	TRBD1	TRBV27	CASGKMDRGSYEQYF	TGTGCCAGCGGTAAAATGGACAGGGGCTCCTACGAGCAGTACTTC
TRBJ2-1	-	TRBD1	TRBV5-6	CASSSVTGTGSGNEQFF	TGTGCCAGCAGCTCAGTTACCGGGACAGGGTCTGGCAATGAGCAGTTCTTC
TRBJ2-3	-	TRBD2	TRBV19	CASRGGRSTYTQYF	TGTGCCAGTAGAGGCGGGAGATCAACGTATACGCAGTATTTT
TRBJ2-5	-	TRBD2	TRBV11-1	CASSFGLGVAETQYF	TGTGCCAGCAGCTTCGGACTAGGGGTTGCGGAGACCCAGTACTTC
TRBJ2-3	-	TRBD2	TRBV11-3	CASSPRTRQGPDTQYF	TGTGCCAGCAGCCCTAGGACTAGGCAGGGTCCAGATACGCAGTATTTT
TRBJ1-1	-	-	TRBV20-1	CSARAVAFF	TGCAGTGCTAGAGCTGTAGCTTTCTTT
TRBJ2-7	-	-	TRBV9	CASGPPGRIYEQYF	TGTGCCAGCGGCCCCCCCGGGAGAATCTACGAGCAGTACTTC
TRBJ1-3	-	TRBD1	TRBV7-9	CASSYGQGGGNTIYF	TGTGCCAGCAGCTACGGACAGGGCGGTGGAAACACCATATATTTT
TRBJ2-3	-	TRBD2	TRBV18	CASSPPSGRADTQYF	TGTGCCAGCTCACCACCTAGCGGGAGGGCAGATACGCAGTATTTT
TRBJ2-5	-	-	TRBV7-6	CASSLRGKETQYF	TGTGCCAGCAGCTTAAGGGGCAAAGAGACCCAGTACTTC
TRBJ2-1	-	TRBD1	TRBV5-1	CASRGTGSNNEQFF	TGCGCCAGCAGAGGGACAGGGTCAAATAATGAGCAGTTCTTC
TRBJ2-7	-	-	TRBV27	CASDILHEQYF	TGTGCCAGCGATATACTCCACGAGCAGTACTTC
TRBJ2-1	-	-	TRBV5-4	CASSSVGGQFF	TGTGCCAGCAGCTCCGTGGGGGGGCAGTTCTTC